This TCR beta chain was recovered during a study of early T cells in non-severe SARS-CoV-2 infection. Study overall: Unpaired chains resulted from sequencing bulk RNA of unsorted whole blood.

This clonotype was seen at least ten times. As yet, its antigen is unknown. This CDR3 contains 15 residues. The trim removed 2 bases at V and 3 bases at J, leaving 3 bases unmatched. Germline CDR1 and CDR2: SGHKS and YYEKEE (reference sequence). Researchers attached unique molecular identifiers to individual cDNA molecules. TCRdb re-derived calls from the 5' RACE reads in MiXCR, one entry per CDR3 protein. The profile shows just under 85,000 distinct CDR3 sequences, about 10% of them singletons. Whole-study findings and limits: There was a bias toward anti-spike CD8 responses in VDJdb matching, which missed private and CD4 specificities.

This clonotype originated in an adult who was a healthcare worker with PCR-confirmed SARS-CoV-2 infection or an uninfected control (not recorded which). This chain joins TRBV5-5 and TRBJ2-1, with 9 bases identical to TRBD2. Source: whole blood, taken at baseline. CDR3 amino acids: CASSFGSGSYNEQFF. The CDR3 nucleotides are TGTGCCAGCAGCTTCGGTAGCGGGAGCTACAATGAGCAGTTCTTC. Combining the CDR3 with reference TRBV5-5 and TRBJ2-1 gives the whole variable domain DAGVTQSPTHLIKTRGQQVTLRCSPISGHKSVSWYQQVLGQGPQFIFQYYEKEERGRGNFPDRFSARQFPNYSSELNVNALLLGDSALYLCASSFGSGSYNEQFFGPGTRLTVL.